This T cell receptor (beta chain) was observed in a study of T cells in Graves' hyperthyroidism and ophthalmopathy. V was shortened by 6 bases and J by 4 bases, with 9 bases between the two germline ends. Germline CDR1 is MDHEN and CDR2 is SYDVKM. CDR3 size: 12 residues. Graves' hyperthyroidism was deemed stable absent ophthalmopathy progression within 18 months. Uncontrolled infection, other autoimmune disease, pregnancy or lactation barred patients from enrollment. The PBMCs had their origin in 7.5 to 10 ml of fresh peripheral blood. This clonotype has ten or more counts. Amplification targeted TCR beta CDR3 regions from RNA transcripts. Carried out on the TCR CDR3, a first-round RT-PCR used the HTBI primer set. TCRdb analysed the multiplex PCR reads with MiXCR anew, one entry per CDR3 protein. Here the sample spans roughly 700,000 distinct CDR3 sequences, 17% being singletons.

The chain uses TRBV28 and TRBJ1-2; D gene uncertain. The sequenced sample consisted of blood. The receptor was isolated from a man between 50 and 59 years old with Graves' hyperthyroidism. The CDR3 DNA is TGTGCCAGCAGCTGGACGGTCTATGGCTACACCTTC. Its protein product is CASSWTVYGYTF.